The 18 T cell receptor beta chains below come from one sample, sequenced in a study of CD8+ T cells in alopecia areata. RNA was isolated and reverse transcribed to cDNA, the sequencing template. TCRdb keeps only in-frame clones here, not all; method: immunoSEQ multiplex PCR. The table includes around 61,000 clones, roughly 44% detected once. The sequences come from CD8+ T cells sorted from blood, collected at week 0. These receptors all come from a human donor with alopecia areata.

This chain joins TRBV5-4 and TRBJ1-1; the match to TRBD1 covers 8 bases. The V gene end was trimmed by 6 bases and the J gene end by 4 bases; junction bases not matched to a gene: 5. Germline values: CDR1 SGHNT, CDR2 YYREEE (reference sequence). There are 13 residues in the CDR3. The CDR3, as DNA: TGTGCCAGCACCCCGACAGGGGCCACTGAAGCTTTCTTT. This translates into CASTPTGATEAFF.

V usage is TRBV2 and J usage is TRBJ1-2, with D tentatively TRBD1 (5 bases). The CDR3 totals 13 residues. Trimming stripped 2 bases from V and 4 bases from J, with 8 bases between. Germline CDR1 and CDR2: SNHLY and FYNNEI. The CDR3 sequence is CASSELTVYGYTF. As DNA, the CDR3 is TGTGCCAGCAGTGAACTGACAGTCTATGGCTACACCTTC.

This clone was observed a handful of times. The chain is built from TRBV7-2 and TRBJ2-7; the D is unclear. The V end was cut by 2 bases, the J end by 1 base, with 6 bases between. The CDR3 has 13 residues. Germline values: CDR1 SGHTA, CDR2 FQGNSA. The CDR3 sequence is CASSLSWSYEQYF. CDR3 in DNA: TGTGCCAGCAGCTTAAGTTGGTCCTACGAGCAGTACTTC.

This clone was observed a few times. The genes are TRBV29-1 and TRBJ2-7; 7 bases match TRBD2. Trimming took 1 base from V and 2 from J; bases not matched to a gene: 11. The CDR3 covers 16 residues. Germline lookup yields CDR1 SQVTM and CDR2 ANQGSEA. The DNA of the CDR3 is TGCAGCGTTGAAGGCGGCCTCGGGGGGAGCCCCTACGAGCAGTACTTC. Translation: CSVEGGLGGSPYEQYF.

The J gene is TRBJ1-2, the V gene TRBV27; the D is unclear. The length of the CDR3 is 14 residues. Trimming cost V 5 bases and J 8 bases, with 18 bases left between them. Germline V CDR1 and CDR2: MNHEY, SMNVEV (reference sequence). This CDR3 reads CASSPIADKDGYTF. Written as DNA, the CDR3 is TGTGCCAGCAGTCCGATCGCAGACAAGGACGGCTACACCTTC.

This clone has only a few counts. A single base is all that separates this from a far larger clone, so a read error is likely. The J gene is TRBJ2-1, the V gene TRBV5-1, with D possibly being TRBD1 (7 bases). The CDR3 contains 14 residues. Germline V gives CDR1 SGHRS, CDR2 YFSETQ. The germline V and J ends were trimmed by 2 bases and 13 bases, with 19 bases remaining between them. CDR3 sequence: CASSLDQGGNIQFF. As DNA, the CDR3 is TGCGCCAGCAGCTTAGACCAGGGGGGAAACATTCAGTTCTTC.

The chain employs TRBV7-9 and TRBJ2-5; D is unclear. V lost 4 bases and J 5 bases, leaving 20 bases between the germline ends. Germline V gene data show CDR1 as SEHNR and CDR2 as FQNEAQ (reference sequence). The length of the CDR3 is 16 residues. CDR3 region: CASSSEDSVNAETQYF. The DNA for the CDR3 is TGTGCCAGCAGCTCAGAAGATTCCGTCAATGCGGAGACCCAGTACTTC.

The rearrangement links TRBV13 to TRBJ2-7; 14 nucleotides line up with TRBD2. Unmatched junction bases numbered 11, after V lost 4 bases and J lost 3 bases. This CDR3 is built from 18 residues. In germline, CDR1 is PRHDT, CDR2 FYEKMQ (reference sequence). The CDR3 spells CASSSRPGTSGRYYEQYF. The CDR3 DNA sequence: TGTGCCAGCAGCTCACGTCCCGGGACTAGCGGGAGATACTACGAGCAGTACTTC.

This CDR3 is CASRGGGHNEQFF. The CDR3 bases are TGTGCCAGCAGGGGGGGCGGCCACAATGAGCAGTTCTTC. The V call is TRBV28, the J call TRBJ2-1, with D perhaps being TRBD1 or TRBD2 (6 bases each). The CDR3 has 13 amino acids. Germline CDR1 reads MDHEN; CDR2 reads SYDVKM. The germline V and J ends were trimmed by 6 bases and 5 bases, with 11 bases remaining between them. Based on the CDR3 plus reference TRBV28 and TRBJ2-1, the full variable domain is DVKVTQSSRYLVKRTGEKVFLECVQDMDHENMFWYRQDPGLGLRLIYFSYDVKMKEKGDIPEGYSVSREKKERFSLILESASTNQTSMYLCASRGGGHNEQFFGPGTRLTVL.

V usage is TRBV11-2 and J usage is TRBJ2-7; D might be TRBD2 (5 bases). In germline, CDR1 is SGHAT, CDR2 FQNNGV. V gave up 3 bases and J gave up 2 bases, with 11 bases separating them. The CDR3 length is 14 residues. CDR3 in amino acids: CASSFGSGPYEQYF. The CDR3 DNA reads as TGTGCCAGCAGCTTTGGGAGCGGCCCCTACGAGCAGTACTTC.

This clone has a count of ten or more. The sample contains more than one DNA sequence encoding this CDR3. The genes are TRBV4-1 and TRBJ1-1; D remains unclear. The V and J ends lost 2 bases and 2 bases respectively, with 3 bases between them. The CDR3 consists of 12 residues. Germline CDR1 MGHRA, CDR2 YSYEKL. CDR3 bases: TGCGCCAGCAGCCAAACTAACACTGAAGCTTTCTTT. Its protein is CASSQTNTEAFF.

V and J are TRBV18 and TRBJ2-7; 7 bases match TRBD1. This CDR3 region has 15 residues. V lost 6 bases, J lost 2 bases, and 10 bases stayed unmatched. Looked up from germline, CDR1 is KGHSH and CDR2 is LQKENI. The CDR3 here is CASSSGQAAPYEQYF. Here the CDR3 DNA reads TGTGCCAGCTCCTCTGGACAGGCCGCTCCCTACGAGCAGTACTTC.

V usage is TRBV18 and J usage is TRBJ1-5; D is uncertain. The V end was cut by 0 bases, the J end by 6 bases, with 6 bases between. The CDR3 sequence is 13 residues long. In germline, CDR1 is KGHSH, CDR2 LQKENI. The chain's CDR3 is CASSPPGSQPQHF. CDR3 nucleotides: TGTGCCAGCTCACCACCCGGGTCTCAGCCCCAGCATTTT.

The rearrangement links TRBV29-1 to TRBJ2-5, with D maybe TRBD1 (5 bases). Trimming removed 3 bases from V and 3 bases from J, with 20 bases in between. Germline CDR1 SQVTM, CDR2 ANQGSEA. CDR3 length: 16 amino acids. The CDR3 nucleotides read TGCAGCGTTGACTTTGATCCAGGGCATTTCGAAGAGACCCAGTACTTC. Protein: CSVDFDPGHFEETQYF.

This clone showed up many times. The CDR3 loop is CASSLDEVRARRTGELFF. The DNA of the CDR3 is TGTGCCAGCAGCTTGGATGAGGTGAGGGCTAGACGAACCGGGGAGCTGTTTTTT. This chain joins TRBV5-6 and TRBJ2-2, with a tentative D call TRBD2 (5 bases). The CDR3 contains 18 residues. The germline CDR1 and CDR2 sequences are SGHDT and YYEEEE. The V and J ends lost 0 bases and 5 bases respectively, with 20 bases between them.

This clone was observed once. This chain links TRBV9 with TRBJ2-2; 8 bases agree with TRBD1. This CDR3 has 15 residues. Germline values: CDR1 SGDLS, CDR2 YYNGEE. The V and J ends lost 3 bases and 3 bases, in that order; junction bases with no gene match: 4. CDR3 sequence (DNA): TGTGCCAGCAGCGCCCGACAGGGGCACACCGGGGAGCTGTTTTTT. Protein sequence: CASSARQGHTGELFF.

This clone was picked up a small number of times. This chain joins TRBV7-9 and TRBJ2-2; no clear D gene. The V end was cut by 9 bases, the J end by 3 bases, with 5 bases between. Germline CDR1 is SEHNR and CDR2 is FQNEAQ (reference sequence). The CDR3 is 11 amino acids. For the CDR3, the DNA is TGTGCCAGTTTCGACACCGGGGAGCTGTTTTTT. This sequence encodes CASFDTGELFF.

This rearrangement joins TRBV5-1 to TRBJ2-2, with D hard to call. The CDR3 spans 15 residues. V shed 2 bases and J shed 5 bases, with 13 bases lying between them. Germline loops: CDR1 SGHRS, CDR2 YFSETQ. This CDR3 is CASSFDGFITGELFF. The CDR3 nucleotides are TGCGCCAGCAGCTTCGACGGGTTTATTACCGGGGAGCTGTTTTTT.